Described below is a single TCR beta chain sequence and its context. Its cognate antigen is unknown. The CDR3 extends over 14 amino acids. Germline-derived CDR1 and CDR2 are MGHRA and YSYEKL. V lost 4 bases, J lost 6 bases, and 7 bases stayed unmatched. TCR beta libraries were built with iRepertoire HTBI primers and Arm-PCR of CDR3 regions. TCRdb fed the multiplex PCR reads into MiXCR, producing one record per CDR3 protein. This table has about 220,000 distinct CDR3 sequences, around 20% appearing once. These data belong to a study of regulatory T cells in long-lasting Graves disease. Findings and limits, study-wide: The study found TRBV28, TRBJ1-2 and TRBJ2-5 favored in persistent disease.

Time point defined: newly diagnosed GD, antithyroid drugs for less than 3 months. TCR sequences were obtained from RNA taken from PBMCs. Enrollment of patients was through an endocrinology department in Xi'an, China. These data were likewise used in another study, on T cells in Graves' hyperthyroidism and ophthalmopathy. That report adds: Patients were excluded for uncontrolled infection, other autoimmune disease, pregnancy or lactation. An initial round of RT-PCR targeting the TCR CDR3 relied on the HTBI primer set.

The TCR comes from a woman in her 30s with Graves disease. V and J are TRBV4-1 and TRBJ1-1; 8 bases map to TRBD1. The specimen was peripheral blood mononuclear cells (PBMCs), collected at new diagnosis, from a patient treated with antithyroid drugs. This CDR3 is CASSPTGERAEAFF. The CDR3 DNA is TGCGCCAGCAGCCCGACAGGGGAGAGAGCTGAAGCTTTCTTT.